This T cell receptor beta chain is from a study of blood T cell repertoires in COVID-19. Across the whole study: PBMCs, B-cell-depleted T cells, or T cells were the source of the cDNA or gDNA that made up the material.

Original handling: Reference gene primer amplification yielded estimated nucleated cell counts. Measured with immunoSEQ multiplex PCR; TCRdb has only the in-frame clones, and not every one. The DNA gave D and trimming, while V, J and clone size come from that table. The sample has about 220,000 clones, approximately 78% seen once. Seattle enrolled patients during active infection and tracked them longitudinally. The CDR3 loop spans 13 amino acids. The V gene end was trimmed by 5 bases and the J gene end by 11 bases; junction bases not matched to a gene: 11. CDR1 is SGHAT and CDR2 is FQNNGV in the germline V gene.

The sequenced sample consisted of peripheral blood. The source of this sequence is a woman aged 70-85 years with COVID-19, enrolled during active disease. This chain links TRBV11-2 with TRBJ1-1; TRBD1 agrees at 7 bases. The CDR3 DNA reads TGTGCCAGCAGCCAAGGGGGCGCGTACCGGGCTTTCTTT. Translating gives CASSQGGAYRAFF.